Given below is one T cell receptor beta chain in context. The target antigen is unknown. Trimming took off 6 bases at V and 7 bases at J, with 13 bases between the two ends. The CDR3 sequence is 13 residues long. Germline V gene sequence: CDR1 LNHDA, CDR2 SQIVND (reference sequence). TCRdb recomputed calls from the reads with MiXCR, one row per CDR3 protein. The table records about 700,000 distinct CDR3 sequences, roughly 33% of them present only once. The sample comes from a study of T cell repertoires in cytomegalovirus infection. At the level of the study: Alongside well-studied HLA-B-restricted CMV epitopes, recently identified HLA-C-restricted CMV epitopes were also used.

Study outcomes and limitations: Summed frequency of public TCR beta families distinguished CMV carriers with the relevant HLA.

The material sequenced was cultured PBMCs, taken from culture after CMV antigen stimulation. The TCR sequence derives from a human donor in good health (CMV status not recorded). Some clones in this sample may be carry-over from other donors' samples. This chain joins TRBV19 and TRBJ2-1, with D unclear. The CDR3 is CASSPNLGNEQFF. Written as DNA, the CDR3 is TGTGCCAGTAGCCCGAATTTGGGGAATGAGCAGTTCTTC. The entire variable domain, with the rest obtained from reference TRBV19 and TRBJ2-1, is as follows: DGGITQSPKYLFRKEGQNVTLSCEQNLNHDAMYWYRQDPGQGLRLIYYSQIVNDFQKGDIAEGYSVSREKKESFPLTVTSAQKNPTAFYLCASSPNLGNEQFFGPGTRLTVL.